This T cell receptor beta chain derives from a study of T cell responses to AZD1222 COVID-19 vaccine. Study-level results: Unmutated variant regions reportedly attract nearly half of all spike-specific TCRs. Possibly, clonal diversity was underestimated; donors were largely white British and included more females. The study identified only a handful of AZD1222 recipients as seropositive at baseline.

It was second doses at about 4 or about 12 weeks that were pooled. A note on this clone: Its antigen remains unidentified.

Method: immunoSEQ multiplex PCR; TCRdb's copy keeps in-frame clones and lacks some. The repertoire includes about 120,000 clones, around 93% of them detected once, and 4% to 6% sits in the top ten. CDR3 length: 14 amino acids. Germline lookup yields CDR1 SGHDT and CDR2 YYEEEE. The V gene end was trimmed by 2 bases and the J gene end by 2 bases; junction bases not matched to a gene: 0. This TCR came from an adult who received the AZD1222 COVID-19 vaccine. The starting material was peripheral blood, obtained 28 days after the second AZD1222 dose. The gene calls are TRBV5-6 and TRBJ1-3; 8 positions match TRBD1. The CDR3 loop reads CASSLQGAGNTIYF. The CDR3 DNA follows: TGTGCCAGCAGCTTACAGGGGGCTGGAAACACCATATATTTT.